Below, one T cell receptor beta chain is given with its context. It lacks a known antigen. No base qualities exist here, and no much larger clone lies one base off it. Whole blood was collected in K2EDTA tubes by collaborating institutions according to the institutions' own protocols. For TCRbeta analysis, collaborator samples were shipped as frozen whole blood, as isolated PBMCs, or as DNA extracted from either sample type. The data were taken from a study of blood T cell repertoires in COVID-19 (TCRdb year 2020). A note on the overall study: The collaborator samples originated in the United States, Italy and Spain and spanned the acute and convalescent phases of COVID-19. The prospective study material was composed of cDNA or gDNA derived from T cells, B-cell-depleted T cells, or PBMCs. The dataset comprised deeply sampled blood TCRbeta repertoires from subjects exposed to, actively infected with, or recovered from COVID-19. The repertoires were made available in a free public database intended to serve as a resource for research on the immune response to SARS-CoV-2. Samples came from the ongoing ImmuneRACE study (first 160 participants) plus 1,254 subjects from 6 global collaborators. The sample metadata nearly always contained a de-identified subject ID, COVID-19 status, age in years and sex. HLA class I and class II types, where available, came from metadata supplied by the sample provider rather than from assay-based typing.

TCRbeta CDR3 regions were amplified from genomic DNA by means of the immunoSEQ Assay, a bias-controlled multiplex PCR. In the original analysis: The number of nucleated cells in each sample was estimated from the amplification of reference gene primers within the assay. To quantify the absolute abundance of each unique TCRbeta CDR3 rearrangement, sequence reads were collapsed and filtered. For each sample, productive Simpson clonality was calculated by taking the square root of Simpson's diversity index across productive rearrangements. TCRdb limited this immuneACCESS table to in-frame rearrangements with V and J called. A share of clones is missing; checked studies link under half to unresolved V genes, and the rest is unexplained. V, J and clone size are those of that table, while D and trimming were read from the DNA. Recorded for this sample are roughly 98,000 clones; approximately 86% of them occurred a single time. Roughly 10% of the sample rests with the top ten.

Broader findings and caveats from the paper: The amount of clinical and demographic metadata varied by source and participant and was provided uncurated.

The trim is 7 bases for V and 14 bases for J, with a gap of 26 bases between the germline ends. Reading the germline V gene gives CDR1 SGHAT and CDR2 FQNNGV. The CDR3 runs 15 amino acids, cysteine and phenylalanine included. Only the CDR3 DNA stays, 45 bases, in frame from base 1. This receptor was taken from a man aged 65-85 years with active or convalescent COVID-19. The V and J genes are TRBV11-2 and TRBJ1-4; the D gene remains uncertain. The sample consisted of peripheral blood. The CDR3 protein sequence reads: CASTERGFERERLFF. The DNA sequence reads TGTGCCAGCACCGAGCGAGGTTTTGAGAGGGAAAGGCTGTTTTTT.